Detailed here is one T cell receptor beta chain. Antigen: not known. The CDR3 is made up of 13 amino acids. V shed 6 bases and J shed 6 bases, with 12 bases lying between them. Germline V gene data show CDR1 as MNHNS and CDR2 as SASEGT. This entry comes from a study of cytotoxic CD8 clonotypes in ibrutinib-treated CLL. Across the study: Results showed 25 or so partial and 2 complete responses; following median roughly 68 months, approximately 14 remained remitted, about 12 advanced. Following a median around 13 months of treatment, with a range of 6 to 36, response samples were taken.

Clones were sequenced by immunoSEQ multiplex PCR, and TCRdb holds only the in-frame ones, with some missing. Found here are approximately 25,000 clones, approximately 71% of them singletons; the top ten hold around 44%. Study results and caveats: Public clonotypes were uncommon and contracted or stayed stable on treatment.

The input for sequencing was PBMCs, taken after 12 months of ibrutinib treatment. This TCR was recovered from a human donor with chronic lymphocytic leukemia. This chain joins TRBV6-1 and TRBJ1-5; D possibly corresponds to TRBD1 (5 bases). This CDR3 is CASRGDESQPQHF. The CDR3 nucleotides read TGTGCCAGCAGGGGGGATGAAAGTCAGCCCCAGCATTTT.